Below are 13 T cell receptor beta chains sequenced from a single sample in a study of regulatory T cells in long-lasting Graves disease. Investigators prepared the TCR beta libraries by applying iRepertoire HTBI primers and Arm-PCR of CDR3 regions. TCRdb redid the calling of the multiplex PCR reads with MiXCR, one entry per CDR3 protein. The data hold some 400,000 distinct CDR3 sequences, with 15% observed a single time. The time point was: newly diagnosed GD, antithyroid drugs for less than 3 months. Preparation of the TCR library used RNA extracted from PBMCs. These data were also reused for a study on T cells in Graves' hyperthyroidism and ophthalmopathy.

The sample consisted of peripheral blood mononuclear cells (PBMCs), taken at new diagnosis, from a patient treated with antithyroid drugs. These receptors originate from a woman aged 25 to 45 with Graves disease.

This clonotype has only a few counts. CDR3 sequence (DNA): TGTGCCAGCAGTTTAAGTCGGGGCGCCAGCAATCAGCCCCAGCATTTT. Amino acid sequence: CASSLSRGASNQPQHF. The V call is TRBV12-3 or TRBV12-4, the J call TRBJ1-5, with D maybe TRBD1 (5 bases). V dropped 2 bases and J dropped 1 base, with 12 bases sitting between them. CDR3 length: 16 amino acids.

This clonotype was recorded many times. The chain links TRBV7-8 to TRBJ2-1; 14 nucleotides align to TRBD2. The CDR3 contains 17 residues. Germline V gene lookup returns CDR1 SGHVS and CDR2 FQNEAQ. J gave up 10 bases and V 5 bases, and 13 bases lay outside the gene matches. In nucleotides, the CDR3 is TGTGCCAGCAGCCGAATCGGGACTAGCGGGAGTGCATGGGAGCAGTTCTTC. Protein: CASSRIGTSGSAWEQFF.

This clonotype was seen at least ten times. CDR3 amino acids: CASSQAASGTYNEQFF. CDR3 DNA sequence: TGTGCCAGCAGCCAAGCGGCTAGCGGAACCTACAATGAGCAGTTCTTC. The J gene is TRBJ2-1, the V gene TRBV3-1, with 7 bases lining up with TRBD2. The CDR3 loop spans 16 amino acids. The V gene end was trimmed by 1 base and the J gene end by 2 bases; junction bases not matched to a gene: 5. Germline V gives CDR1 LGHDT, CDR2 YNNKEL (reference sequence).

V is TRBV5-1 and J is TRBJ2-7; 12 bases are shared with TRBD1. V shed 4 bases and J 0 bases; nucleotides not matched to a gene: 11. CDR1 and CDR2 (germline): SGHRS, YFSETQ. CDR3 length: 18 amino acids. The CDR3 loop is CASSGTGGARRDSYEQYF. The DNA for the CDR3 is TGCGCCAGCAGCGGGACAGGGGGCGCTCGGCGGGACTCCTACGAGCAGTACTTC.

CDR3 sequence reads: CSASTGPNYNEQFF. For the CDR3, the DNA is TGCAGTGCTTCAACCGGACCGAATTACAATGAGCAGTTCTTC. The chain has TRBV20-1 and TRBJ2-1; D unclear. Trimming stripped 5 bases from V and 4 bases from J, with 15 bases between. The CDR3 consists of 14 residues. Germline-derived CDR1 and CDR2 are DFQATT and SNEGSKA (reference sequence).

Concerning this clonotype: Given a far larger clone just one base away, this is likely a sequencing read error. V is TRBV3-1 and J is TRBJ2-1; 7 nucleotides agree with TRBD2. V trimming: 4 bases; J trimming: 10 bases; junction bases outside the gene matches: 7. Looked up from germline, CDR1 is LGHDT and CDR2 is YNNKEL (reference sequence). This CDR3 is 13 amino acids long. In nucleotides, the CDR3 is TGTGCCAGCAGCCCTGGGACTACTTACGAGCAGTTCTTC. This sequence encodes CASSPGTTYEQFF.

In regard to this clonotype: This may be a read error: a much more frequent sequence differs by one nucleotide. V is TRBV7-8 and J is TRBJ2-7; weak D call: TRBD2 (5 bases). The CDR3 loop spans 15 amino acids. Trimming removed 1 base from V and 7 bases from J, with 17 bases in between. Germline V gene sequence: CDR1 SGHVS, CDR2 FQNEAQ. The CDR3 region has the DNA TGTGCCAGCAGCTTAGAGGGAGCGCTATACAATGAGCAGTACTTC. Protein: CASSLEGALYNEQYF.

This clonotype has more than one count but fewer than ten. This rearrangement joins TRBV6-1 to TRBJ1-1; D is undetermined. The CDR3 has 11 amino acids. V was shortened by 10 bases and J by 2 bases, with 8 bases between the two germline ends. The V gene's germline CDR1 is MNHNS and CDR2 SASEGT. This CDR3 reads CATLLNTEAFF. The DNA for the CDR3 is TGTGCCACCCTTCTTAACACTGAAGCTTTCTTT.

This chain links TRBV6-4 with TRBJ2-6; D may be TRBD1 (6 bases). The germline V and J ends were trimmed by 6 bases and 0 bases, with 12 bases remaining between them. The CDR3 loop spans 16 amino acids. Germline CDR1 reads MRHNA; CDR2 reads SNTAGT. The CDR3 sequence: CASSRSDSSGANVLTF. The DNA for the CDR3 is TGTGCCAGCAGCCGATCGGACAGCTCTGGGGCCAACGTCCTGACTTTC.

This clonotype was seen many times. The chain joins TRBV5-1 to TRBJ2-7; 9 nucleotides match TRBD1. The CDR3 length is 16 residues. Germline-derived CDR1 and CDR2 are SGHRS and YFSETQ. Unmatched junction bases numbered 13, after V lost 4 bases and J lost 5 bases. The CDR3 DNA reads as TGCGCCAGCAGCAGCCCAGGACAGGGGAAATATCACGAGCAGTACTTC. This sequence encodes CASSSPGQGKYHEQYF.

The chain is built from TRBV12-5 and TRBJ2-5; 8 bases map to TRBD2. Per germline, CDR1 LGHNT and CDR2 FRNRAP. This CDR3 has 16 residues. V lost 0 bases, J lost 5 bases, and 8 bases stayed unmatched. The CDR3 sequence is CASGLVVQRETETQYF. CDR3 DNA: TGTGCTAGTGGTTTGGTAGTCCAGCGGGAGACCGAGACCCAGTACTTC.

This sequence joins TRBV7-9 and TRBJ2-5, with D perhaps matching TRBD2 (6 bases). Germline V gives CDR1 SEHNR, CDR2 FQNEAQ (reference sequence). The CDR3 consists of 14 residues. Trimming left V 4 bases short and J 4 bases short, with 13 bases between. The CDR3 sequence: CASSSSRETETQYF. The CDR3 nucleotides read TGTGCCAGCAGCTCTTCTCGGGAGACAGAGACCCAGTACTTC.

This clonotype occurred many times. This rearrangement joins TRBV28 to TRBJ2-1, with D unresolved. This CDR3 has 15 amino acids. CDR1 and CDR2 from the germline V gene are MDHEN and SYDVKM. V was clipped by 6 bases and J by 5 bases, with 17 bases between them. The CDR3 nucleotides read TGTGCCAGCAGATACTCTAGTCTACCGGACAATGAGCAGTTCTTC. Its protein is CASRYSSLPDNEQFF. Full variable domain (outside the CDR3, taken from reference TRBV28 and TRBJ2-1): DVKVTQSSRYLVKRTGEKVFLECVQDMDHENMFWYRQDPGLGLRLIYFSYDVKMKEKGDIPEGYSVSREKKERFSLILESASTNQTSMYLCASRYSSLPDNEQFFGPGTRLTVL.